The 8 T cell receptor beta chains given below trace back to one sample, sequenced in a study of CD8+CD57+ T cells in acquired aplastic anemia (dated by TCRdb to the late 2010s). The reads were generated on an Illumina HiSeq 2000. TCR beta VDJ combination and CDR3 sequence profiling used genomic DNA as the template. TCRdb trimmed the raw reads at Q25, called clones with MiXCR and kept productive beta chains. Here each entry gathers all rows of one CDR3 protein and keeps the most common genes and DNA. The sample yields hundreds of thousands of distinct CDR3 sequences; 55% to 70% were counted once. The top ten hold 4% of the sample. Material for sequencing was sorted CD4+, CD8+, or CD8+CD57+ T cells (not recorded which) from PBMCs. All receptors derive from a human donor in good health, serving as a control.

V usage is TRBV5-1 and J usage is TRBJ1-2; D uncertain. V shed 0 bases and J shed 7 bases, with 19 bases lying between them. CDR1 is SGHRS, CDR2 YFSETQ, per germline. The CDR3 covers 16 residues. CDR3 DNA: TGCGCCAGCAGCTTGGACGAGCCGAGGTGGGCGGCTGGCTACACCTTC. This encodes CASSLDEPRWAAGYTF.

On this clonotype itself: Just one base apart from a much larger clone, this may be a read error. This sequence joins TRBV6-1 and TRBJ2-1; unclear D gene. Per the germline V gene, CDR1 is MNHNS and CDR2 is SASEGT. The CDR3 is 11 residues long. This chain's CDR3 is CASSVVNVQFF. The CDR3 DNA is TGTGCCAGCAGTGTTGTTAATGTGCAGTTCTTC.

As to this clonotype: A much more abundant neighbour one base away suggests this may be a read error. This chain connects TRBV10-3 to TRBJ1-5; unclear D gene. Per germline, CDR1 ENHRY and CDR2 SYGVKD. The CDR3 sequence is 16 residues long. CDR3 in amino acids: CASSLLQGSSNQAQHF. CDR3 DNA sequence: TGTGCCAGCAGTTTGCTACAAGGCTCCTCAAATCAGGCCCAGCATTTT.

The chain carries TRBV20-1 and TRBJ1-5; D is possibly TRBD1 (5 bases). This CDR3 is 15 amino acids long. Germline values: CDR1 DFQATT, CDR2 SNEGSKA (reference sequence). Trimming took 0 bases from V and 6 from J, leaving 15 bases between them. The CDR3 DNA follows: TGCAGTGCTAGAGATGTGGGGACTAGCGGTCAGCCCCAGCATTTT. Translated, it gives CSARDVGTSGQPQHF.

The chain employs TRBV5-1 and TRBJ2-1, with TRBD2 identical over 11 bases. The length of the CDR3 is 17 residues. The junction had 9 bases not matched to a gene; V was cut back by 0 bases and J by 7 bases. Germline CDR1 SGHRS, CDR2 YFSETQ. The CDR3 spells CASSLVLSGGARNEQFF. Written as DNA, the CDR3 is TGCGCCAGCAGCTTGGTTCTTAGCGGGGGGGCTAGGAATGAGCAGTTCTTC. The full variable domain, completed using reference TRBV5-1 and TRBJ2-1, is KAGVTQTPRYLIKTRGQQVTLSCSPISGHRSVSWYQQTPGQGLQFLFEYFSETQRNKGNFPGRFSGRQFSNSRSEMNVSTLELGDSALYLCASSLVLSGGARNEQFFGPGTRLTVL.

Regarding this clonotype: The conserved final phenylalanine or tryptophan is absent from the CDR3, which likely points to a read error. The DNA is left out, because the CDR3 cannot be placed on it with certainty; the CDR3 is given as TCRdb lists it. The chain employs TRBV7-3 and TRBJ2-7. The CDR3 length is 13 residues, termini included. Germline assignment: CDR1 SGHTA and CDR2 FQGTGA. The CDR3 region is CASSWGPGYGLHL.

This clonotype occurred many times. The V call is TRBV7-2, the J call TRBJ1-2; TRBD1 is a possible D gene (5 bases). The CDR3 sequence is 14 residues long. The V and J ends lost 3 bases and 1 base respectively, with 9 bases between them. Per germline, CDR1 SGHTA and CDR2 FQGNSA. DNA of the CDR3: TGTGCCAGCAGCTTTACGACAGTTAACTATGGCTACACCTTC. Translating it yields CASSFTTVNYGYTF.

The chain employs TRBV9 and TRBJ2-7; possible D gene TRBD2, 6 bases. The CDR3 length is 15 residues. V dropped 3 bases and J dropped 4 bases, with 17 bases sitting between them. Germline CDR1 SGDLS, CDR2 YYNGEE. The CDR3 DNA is TGTGCCAGCAGCGCGGAAGGGCGGGGCCCGTACGAGCAGTACTTC. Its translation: CASSAEGRGPYEQYF. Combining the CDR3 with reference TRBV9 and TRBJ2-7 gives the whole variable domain DSGVTQTPKHLITATGQRVTLRCSPRSGDLSVYWYQQSLDQGLQFLIQYYNGEERAKGNILERFSAQQFPDLHSELNLSSLELGDSALYFCASSAEGRGPYEQYFGPGTRLTVT.